A single sample is the source of the 17 T cell receptor beta chains below, sequenced in a study of PD-1 blockade in classical Hodgkin lymphoma. Every patient experienced relapse after autologous stem cell transplantation, and brentuximab vedotin exposure varied. Magnetic negative selection of thawed PBMCs was the method by which CD4+ T cells were purified. Only in-frame clones appear in the TCRdb table, and some are missing; sequencing was by immunoSEQ multiplex PCR. The sample carries about 29,000 clones, less than 90% recorded once. Source: CD4+ T cells from blood, taken at baseline. These receptors originate from a human donor with classical Hodgkin lymphoma.

The V and J genes are TRBV5-1 and TRBJ2-7; D call uncertain. V dropped 4 bases and J dropped 5 bases, with 7 bases sitting between them. The CDR3 is 11 residues long. The V gene's germline CDR1 is SGHRS and CDR2 YFSETQ. The CDR3 bases are TGCGCCAGCAGCACGGCCCACGAGCAGTACTTC. Translation gives CASSTAHEQYF.

The gene calls are TRBV27 and TRBJ1-5, with D unclear. The germline V and J ends were trimmed by 5 bases and 2 bases, with 10 bases remaining between them. The CDR3 is 14 residues long. CDR1 MNHEY and CDR2 SMNVEV come from the germline V gene (reference sequence). The CDR3 DNA follows: TGTGCCAGCAGTCCTGCTTCGGGCAATCAGCCCCAGCATTTT. Its protein is CASSPASGNQPQHF.

The genes are TRBV29-1 and TRBJ2-7; a weak D match, TRBD1 (6 bases). V was shortened by 7 bases and J by 0 bases, with 10 bases between the two germline ends. CDR3 size: 12 residues. CDR1 is SQVTM and CDR2 is ANQGSEA in the germline V gene. CDR3 nucleotides: TGCAGCGGACAGGTGAGCTCCTACGAGCAGTACTTC. Encoded protein: CSGQVSSYEQYF.

With regard to this clone: In this CDR3 the conserved last residue, phenylalanine or tryptophan, is missing, so a read error is likely. No DNA is shown, since the ends of the CDR3 on it are uncertain; the CDR3 is the one TCRdb lists. The rearrangement joins TRBV6-1 to TRBJ1-2; TRBD1, the D gene given by the table, was not confirmed from the DNA. The germline gives CDR1 MNHNS, CDR2 SASEGT. The CDR3 has 9 residues if both end residues are counted. CDR3 residues: CASSPDNLS.

This clone was observed a single time. The V and J genes are TRBV10-1 and TRBJ2-7; the D is unclear. The germline gives CDR1 WNHNN, CDR2 SYGVQD (reference sequence). V lost 5 bases and J lost 2, with 7 bases in between. The CDR3 loop spans 12 amino acids. CDR3 DNA: TGCGCCAGCAGTAAAACTACCTACGAGCAGTACTTC. Residues: CASSKTTYEQYF.

The chain recombines TRBV2 with TRBJ2-2; TRBD1 is a possible D gene (6 bases). V lost 6 bases to trimming and J lost 7 bases, with 15 bases between them. Germline V gene sequence: CDR1 SNHLY, CDR2 FYNNEI. The CDR3 runs to 14 residues. The CDR3 DNA reads TGTGCCAGCAGAAGGGGGATGGGGCTCGGGGAGCTGTTTTTT. Translated, it gives CASRRGMGLGELFF. Full variable domain (missing parts from reference TRBV2 and TRBJ2-2): EPEVTQTPSHQVTQMGQEVILRCVPISNHLYFYWYRQILGQKVEFLVSFYNNEISEKSEIFDDQFSVERPDGSNFTLKIRSTKLEDSAMYFCASRRGMGLGELFFGEGSRLTVL.

This clone was counted between two and nine times. The genes are TRBV11-2 and TRBJ2-1, with D perhaps TRBD2 (5 bases). V was pared by 8 bases and J by 2 bases, with 16 bases between. The CDR3 extends over 15 amino acids. Germline V CDR1 and CDR2: SGHAT, FQNNGV. The CDR3 spells CASSLGSPTYNEQFF. The DNA of the CDR3 is TGTGCCAGCTCCCTTGGGAGCCCCACCTACAATGAGCAGTTCTTC.

This clone has a handful of counts. The chain couples TRBV5-4 to TRBJ1-2; possible D gene TRBD1, 6 bases. Germline CDR1 is SGHNT and CDR2 is YYREEE (reference sequence). This CDR3 contains 14 residues. V lost 4 bases and J lost 4, with 14 bases in between. The CDR3 protein is CASSQTGPGYGYTF. CDR3 nucleotides: TGTGCCAGCAGCCAAACAGGGCCTGGCTATGGCTACACCTTC.

This clone was picked up a small number of times. This chain connects TRBV6-5 to TRBJ1-2, with 7 bases matching TRBD1. Germline V gives CDR1 MNHEY, CDR2 SVGAGI. Trimming cost V 10 bases and J 7 bases; bases outside gene matches: 6. The CDR3 is made up of 11 amino acids. The CDR3 DNA reads TGTGCCACGGGACAGTCGGGTGGCTACACCTTC. Amino acids: CATGQSGGYTF.

The V and J genes are TRBV4-3 and TRBJ2-1; no clear D gene. Trimming removed 0 bases from V and 9 bases from J, with 6 bases in between. This CDR3 has 12 residues. Germline loops: CDR1 LGHNA, CDR2 YSLEER. The CDR3 reads CASSQDRREQFF. The CDR3 nucleotides are TGCGCCAGCAGCCAAGATCGGCGTGAGCAGTTCTTC.

V gene TRBV7-2 combines with J gene TRBJ2-5, with unresolved D. The CDR3 runs to 15 residues. The V and J ends lost 3 bases and 2 bases respectively, with 13 bases between them. CDR1 and CDR2 from the germline V gene are SGHTA and FQGNSA. In DNA form, the CDR3 reads TGTGCCAGCAGCTTGGATAGGTCTAATCAAGAGACCCAGTACTTC. Translating it yields CASSLDRSNQETQYF.

The table lists this clone with a few counts. V is TRBV7-9 and J is TRBJ1-1; D remains ambiguous. CDR3 length equals 17 residues. V was clipped by 4 bases and J by 1 base, with 19 bases between them. Germline V gene data show CDR1 as SEHNR and CDR2 as FQNEAQ (reference sequence). This chain's CDR3 is CASSSHPHTDSNTEAFF. In DNA form, the CDR3 reads TGTGCCAGCAGCTCCCATCCCCACACAGACTCGAACACTGAAGCTTTCTTT.

This clone appeared once. V is TRBV28 and J is TRBJ2-1; 7 bases agree with TRBD1. The V and J ends lost 7 bases and 4 bases, in that order; junction bases with no gene match: 10. The germline CDR1 and CDR2 sequences are MDHEN and SYDVKM. This CDR3 region has 15 residues. CDR3 DNA sequence: TGTGCCAGCACCGACCGGGACAGATTGTACAATGAGCAGTTCTTC. Translated, it gives CASTDRDRLYNEQFF.

The chain recombines TRBV7-2 with TRBJ2-5, with D perhaps TRBD1 or TRBD2 (5 bases each). Trimming removed 3 bases at V and 4 bases at J, with 9 bases between. Germline values: CDR1 SGHTA, CDR2 FQGNSA. The CDR3 sequence is 13 residues long. CDR3 sequence: CASSLGTVETQYF. The CDR3 nucleotides read TGTGCCAGCAGCTTGGGGACGGTAGAGACCCAGTACTTC.

The gene calls are TRBV7-6 and TRBJ2-7, with 10 bases identical to TRBD2. The CDR3 extends over 15 amino acids. Trimming took 1 base from V and 5 from J; bases not matched to a gene: 5. Germline-derived CDR1 and CDR2 are SGHVS and FNYEAQ. CDR3 sequence (DNA): TGTGCCAGCAGCTTAGGTAGCGGGAGGAAGCACGAGCAGTACTTC. Translating it yields CASSLGSGRKHEQYF.

The chain joins TRBV28 to TRBJ1-1; weak D call: TRBD1 (5 bases). The germline CDR1 and CDR2 sequences are MDHEN and SYDVKM. The CDR3 runs to 15 residues. The V gene lost 2 bases and the J gene lost 6 bases, with 16 bases spanning the gap. The CDR3 DNA reads TGTGCCAGCAGTTTAGGGAGGGGCTTAGGTGCTGAAGCTTTCTTT. This translates into CASSLGRGLGAEAFF.

The chain links TRBV10-1 to TRBJ1-2, with D possibly TRBD1 on 5 matching bases. Germline V gene lookup returns CDR1 WNHNN and CDR2 SYGVQD (reference sequence). The V end was cut by 8 bases, the J end by 8 bases, with 15 bases between. There are 12 residues in the CDR3. CDR3 loop: CASQGHSGGYTF. Here the CDR3 DNA reads TGCGCCAGCCAAGGACATTCCGGCGGCTACACCTTC.